These 25 T cell receptor beta chains were sequenced from one sample in a study of OX40 agonist ivuxolimab in advanced cancers. This table comes from immunoSEQ multiplex PCR, and its TCRdb copy is limited to in-frame clones, with some not included. The data contain under 85,000 clones, roughly 87% of them singletons. The sequencing used CD4+ or CD8+ T cells sorted from blood, collected in a trial of the OX40 agonist ivuxolimab. The receptors were sampled from an adult with an advanced solid tumor such as melanoma, head and neck, liver or kidney cancer.

This clone was observed once. This rearrangement joins TRBV5-6 to TRBJ2-7, with D uncertain. Germline assignment: CDR1 SGHDT and CDR2 YYEEEE. There are 13 residues in the CDR3. Trimming left V 0 bases short and J 0 bases short, with 4 bases between. CDR3 nucleotide sequence: TGTGCCAGCAGCTTGGTCAGCTCCTACGAGCAGTACTTC. Its protein product is CASSLVSSYEQYF.

The chain uses TRBV11-3 and TRBJ1-1, with D tentatively TRBD1 (6 bases). This CDR3 spans 15 amino acids. CDR1 is SGHNT, CDR2 YENEEA, per germline. Trimming cost V 5 bases and J 4 bases, with 17 bases left between them. CDR3 bases: TGTGCCAGCAGCGCCCGGACCAGGGGTAGCACTGAAGCTTTCTTT. It encodes CASSARTRGSTEAFF.

The chain uses TRBV29-1 and TRBJ2-7; D not certain. The V and J ends lost 0 bases and 0 bases respectively, with 9 bases between them. The germline V gene encodes CDR1 SQVTM and CDR2 ANQGSEA. The CDR3 sequence is 14 residues long. CDR3 sequence (DNA): TGCAGCGTTGAAGAAGGAGCCAGCTCCTACGAGCAGTACTTC. It is translated as CSVEEGASSYEQYF.

The gene calls are TRBV30 and TRBJ1-1; a possible D gene is TRBD1 (5 bases). The V and J ends lost 0 bases and 6 bases respectively, with 20 bases between them. The germline V gene has CDR1 GTSNPN and CDR2 SVGIG (reference sequence). This CDR3 spans 16 amino acids. CDR3 DNA sequence: TGTGCCTGGAGTGTCCCACCCGGGACTGGTCCAGCTGAAGCTTTCTTT. This sequence encodes CAWSVPPGTGPAEAFF.

The chain combines TRBV11-1 with TRBJ2-5; no firm D call. Germline assignment: CDR1 SGHAT and CDR2 FQDESV (reference sequence). This CDR3 has 12 amino acids. V lost 5 bases and J lost 3, with 7 bases in between. The CDR3 DNA sequence: TGTGCCAGCAGCCCAGTGAAAGAGACCCAGTACTTC. It is translated as CASSPVKETQYF. Based on the CDR3 plus reference TRBV11-1 and TRBJ2-5, the full variable domain is EAEVAQSPRYKITEKSQAVAFWCDPISGHATLYWYRQILGQGPELLVQFQDESVVDDSQLPKDRFSAERLKGVDSTLKIQPAELGDSAMYLCASSPVKETQYFGPGTRLLVL.

In its sample, this clone was seen once. The chain joins TRBV28 to TRBJ2-7, with D perhaps given as TRBD1 or TRBD2 (6 bases each). Trimming stripped 6 bases from V and 3 bases from J, with 18 bases between. Germline CDR1 reads MDHEN; CDR2 reads SYDVKM. There are 15 residues in the CDR3. The CDR3: CASRGGGGNSYEQYF. The CDR3 DNA reads TGTGCCAGCAGGGGGGGCGGCGGGAACAGCTACGAGCAGTACTTC. Variable domain in full (rest from reference TRBV28 and TRBJ2-7): DVKVTQSSRYLVKRTGEKVFLECVQDMDHENMFWYRQDPGLGLRLIYFSYDVKMKEKGDIPEGYSVSREKKERFSLILESASTNQTSMYLCASRGGGGNSYEQYFGPGTRLTVT.

V usage is TRBV29-1 and J usage is TRBJ2-1; D gene ambiguous. CDR3 length: 12 residues. Trimming cost V 7 bases and J 6 bases, with 13 bases left between them. Germline V CDR1 and CDR2: SQVTM, ANQGSEA. The CDR3: CSAPGPSNEQFF. The CDR3 DNA reads as TGCAGCGCTCCCGGTCCGAGCAATGAGCAGTTCTTC.

This clone turned up a few times. The chain carries TRBV30 and TRBJ1-1; possibly TRBD1 for D (5 bases). CDR3 length: 13 amino acids. The ends were cut back, 3 bases at V and 4 bases at J, with 12 bases in the middle. Germline assignment: CDR1 GTSNPN and CDR2 SVGIG (reference sequence). CDR3 sequence: CAWSSGFGTEAFF. CDR3 DNA: TGTGCCTGGAGCTCAGGGTTCGGCACTGAAGCTTTCTTT.

This chain uses TRBV30 with TRBJ2-5; D remains ambiguous. The DNA end is more similar to TRBJ2-7, so the J call may be wrong. The CDR3 loop spans 13 amino acids. Germline CDR1 reads GTSNPN; CDR2 reads SVGIG (reference sequence). The CDR3 here is CAWSVQSHYEQYF. CDR3 DNA: TGTGCCTGGAGTGTACAGTCTCACTACGAGCAGTACTTC.

The chain carries TRBV5-1 and TRBJ2-1; TRBD2 matches at 7 bases. Germline V gene data show CDR1 as SGHRS and CDR2 as YFSETQ. The CDR3 has 15 amino acids. Trimming removed 3 bases from V and 0 bases from J; junction bases left unmatched: 3. The chain's CDR3 is CASSSGLGSYNEQFF. The CDR3 nucleotides read TGCGCCAGCAGCTCTGGACTAGGCTCCTACAATGAGCAGTTCTTC.

The rearrangement joins TRBV7-2 to TRBJ2-7; unclear D gene. V was trimmed by 4 bases and J by 0 bases, leaving 16 bases between them. This CDR3 is 16 amino acids long. From germline, CDR1 is SGHTA and CDR2 FQGNSA. The CDR3 loop is CASSSAAGFSSYEQYF. The CDR3 DNA is TGTGCCAGCAGCTCGGCTGCTGGTTTCAGCTCCTACGAGCAGTACTTC.

The CDR3 spells CASSYSTSRVETQYF. Written as DNA, the CDR3 is TGTGCCAGCAGTTACTCGACCTCACGTGTAGAGACCCAGTACTTC. The chain couples TRBV6-5 to TRBJ2-5; D remains unclear. The germline V and J ends were trimmed by 0 bases and 4 bases, with 12 bases remaining between them. Germline V gene data show CDR1 as MNHEY and CDR2 as SVGAGI. CDR3 length: 15 amino acids.

The chain recombines TRBV27 with TRBJ2-5, with 7 bases that match TRBD1. The CDR3 has 15 residues. Germline values: CDR1 MNHEY, CDR2 SMNVEV (reference sequence). Trimming cost V 3 bases and J 0 bases; bases outside gene matches: 4. The CDR3 nucleotides read TGTGCCAGCAGTTTGATGGGACAGTACCAAGAGACCCAGTACTTC. This gives the protein CASSLMGQYQETQYF.

This clone was observed at least ten times. The genes are TRBV6-5 and TRBJ2-2; no clear D gene. The CDR3 runs 13 residues. Germline V gene data show CDR1 as MNHEY and CDR2 as SVGAGI. Trimming removed 6 bases from V and 3 bases from J, with 8 bases in between. CDR3 coding DNA: TGTGCCAGCAGAGTGACTCACACCGGGGAGCTGTTTTTT. The encoded protein is CASRVTHTGELFF.

The chain joins TRBV28 to TRBJ1-2; 7 bases align to TRBD1. The CDR3 is 13 amino acids. Germline V CDR1 and CDR2: MDHEN, SYDVKM. V lost 3 bases and J lost 7; bases outside the gene matches: 5. The CDR3, as DNA: TGTGCCAGCAGTTTTGGAGGGGGCGTTGGCTACACCTTC. It yields the protein CASSFGGGVGYTF.

The chain joins TRBV6-6 to TRBJ2-5; 7 nucleotides agree with TRBD1. CDR3 length equals 14 residues. Germline trimming cut 2 bases from V and 5 bases from J; bases unmatched to any gene: 5. The germline V gene encodes CDR1 MNHNY and CDR2 SVGAGI (reference sequence). The CDR3 sequence is CASSYTGVSETQYF. CDR3 sequence (DNA): TGTGCCAGCAGTTACACAGGGGTATCGGAGACCCAGTACTTC.

For this clone: This specimen includes other DNA sequences encoding the same CDR3. The chain joins TRBV5-1 to TRBJ2-3; D possibly corresponds to TRBD2 (6 bases). CDR1 SGHRS and CDR2 YFSETQ come from the germline V gene. The CDR3 length is 14 residues. Trimming removed 0 bases at V and 3 bases at J, with 8 bases between. The CDR3: CASSLAGGTDTQYF. CDR3 sequence (DNA): TGCGCCAGCAGCTTGGCAGGAGGGACAGATACGCAGTATTTT.

The chain carries TRBV5-6 and TRBJ2-3; 7 bases map to TRBD1. The germline CDR1 and CDR2 sequences are SGHDT and YYEEEE. The CDR3 totals 17 residues. The ends lost 4 bases at V and 2 bases at J; junction bases unmatched: 13. The CDR3: CASSGGQTGRNTDTQYF. The CDR3 coding sequence is TGTGCCAGCAGCGGGGGACAGACAGGGAGAAACACAGATACGCAGTATTTT.

This rearrangement joins TRBV15 to TRBJ2-1; 11 bases are shared with TRBD2. CDR3 length equals 17 residues. With 0 bases clipped from V and 9 bases from J, the junction kept 10 bases outside the gene matches. Germline values: CDR1 LNHNV, CDR2 YYDKDF (reference sequence). The CDR3 spells CATSRDGGTSGRGEQFF. The CDR3 DNA follows: TGTGCCACCAGCAGAGATGGCGGGACTAGCGGAAGGGGTGAGCAGTTCTTC.

The rearrangement uses TRBV7-9 and TRBJ1-3; D remains ambiguous. This CDR3 is built from 14 residues. From germline, CDR1 is SEHNR and CDR2 FQNEAQ (reference sequence). Trimming shortened V by 2 bases and J by 4 bases, and 9 bases separated the two germline ends. Written as DNA, the CDR3 is TGTGCCAGCAGCTTACAAGGGTCCGGAAACACCATATATTTT. It translates to CASSLQGSGNTIYF.

The chain uses TRBV28 and TRBJ1-2, with D possibly TRBD1 on 6 matching bases. The V gene lost 5 bases and the J gene lost 7 bases, with 8 bases spanning the gap. Germline values: CDR1 MDHEN, CDR2 SYDVKM. The CDR3 has 11 amino acids. The CDR3 sequence is CASSRQAGYTF. The CDR3 DNA is TGTGCCAGCAGTAGACAGGCTGGCTACACCTTC.

This chain joins TRBV11-2 and TRBJ2-1; no reliable D call. CDR1 is SGHAT, CDR2 FQNNGV, per germline. CDR3 length: 16 amino acids. The germline V and J ends were trimmed by 5 bases and 7 bases, with 21 bases remaining between them. The CDR3 reads CASSLLGNGYGNEQFF. CDR3 DNA sequence: TGTGCCAGCAGCCTACTCGGAAATGGGTATGGGAATGAGCAGTTCTTC.

V is TRBV27 and J is TRBJ2-3; the match to TRBD2 covers 8 bases. Trimming removed 0 bases from V and 1 base from J; junction bases left unmatched: 6. CDR1 is MNHEY, CDR2 SMNVEV, per germline (reference sequence). The CDR3 covers 17 residues. CDR3 region: CASSLSLAGGGTDTQYF. DNA for the CDR3: TGTGCCAGCAGTTTATCTCTAGCGGGCGGGGGCACAGATACGCAGTATTTT.

The chain is built from TRBV4-1 and TRBJ2-7; 9 bases match TRBD1. This CDR3 contains 16 residues. Germline V CDR1 and CDR2: MGHRA, YSYEKL. J lost 2 bases, V lost 4 bases, and 9 bases had no gene match. The CDR3 nucleotides are TGCGCCAGCAGCCTCGGACAGGGGCGTGAAACCTACGAGCAGTACTTC. It translates to CASSLGQGRETYEQYF.

V is TRBV7-3 and J is TRBJ1-1; D possibly corresponds to TRBD1 (5 bases). There are 14 residues in the CDR3. V lost 5 bases to trimming and J lost 6 bases, with 16 bases between them. Germline V gene lookup returns CDR1 SGHTA and CDR2 FQGTGA. Here the CDR3 DNA reads TGTGCCAGCAGCCCCGCCCCGGGGGGGGCTGAAGCTTTCTTT. Protein product: CASSPAPGGAEAFF.